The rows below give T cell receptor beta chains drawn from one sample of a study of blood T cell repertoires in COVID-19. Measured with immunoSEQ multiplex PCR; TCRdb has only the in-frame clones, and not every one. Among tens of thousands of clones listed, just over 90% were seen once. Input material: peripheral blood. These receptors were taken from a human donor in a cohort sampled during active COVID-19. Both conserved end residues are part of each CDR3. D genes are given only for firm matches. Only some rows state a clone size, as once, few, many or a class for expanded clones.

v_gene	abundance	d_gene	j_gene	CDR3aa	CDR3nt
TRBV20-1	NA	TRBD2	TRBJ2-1	CSARGGEGQFF	TGCAGTGCTAGAGGGGGGGAGGGGCAGTTCTTC
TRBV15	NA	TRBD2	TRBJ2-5	CATSIAGGLGETQYF	TGTGCCACCAGCATAGCGGGAGGGCTTGGAGAGACCCAGTACTTC
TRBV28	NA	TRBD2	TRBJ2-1	CASSFTSGRAHEQFF	TGTGCCAGCAGTTTCACTAGCGGGAGGGCCCATGAGCAGTTCTTC
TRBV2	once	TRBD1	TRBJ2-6	CARREGTGGAGANVLTF	TGTGCCAGGAGGGAGGGGACAGGGGGCGCTGGGGCCAACGTCCTGACTTTC
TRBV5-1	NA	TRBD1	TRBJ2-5	CASSWTGGAGSRQETQYF	TGCGCCAGCTCTTGGACAGGGGGCGCTGGATCTAGGCAAGAGACCCAGTACTTC
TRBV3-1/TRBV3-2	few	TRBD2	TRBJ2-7	CASSHGWAGEGYEQYF	TGTGCCAGCAGCCATGGGTGGGCGGGAGAAGGGTACGAGCAGTACTTC
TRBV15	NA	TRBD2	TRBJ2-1	CATSGRLAQNNEQFF	TGTGCCACCAGCGGCCGACTAGCGCAGAACAATGAGCAGTTCTTC
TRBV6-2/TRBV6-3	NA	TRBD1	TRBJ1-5	CASSSTGERNQPQHF	TGTGCCAGCAGTTCCACAGGGGAACGCAATCAGCCCCAGCATTTT
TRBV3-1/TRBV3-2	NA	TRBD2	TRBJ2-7	CASSSREGRGEQYF	TGTGCCAGCAGCTCGCGGGAGGGCCGGGGCGAGCAGTACTTC
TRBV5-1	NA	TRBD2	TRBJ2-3	CASSWGLARSTDTQYF	TGCGCCAGCAGCTGGGGACTAGCGCGTAGCACAGATACGCAGTATTTT
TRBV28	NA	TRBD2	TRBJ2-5	CASSPYGTSGKGKTQYF	TGTGCCAGCAGTCCGTACGGGACTAGCGGGAAAGGAAAGACCCAGTACTTC
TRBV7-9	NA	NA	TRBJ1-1	CASSPLNTEAFF	TGTGCCAGCAGCCCCTTGAACACTGAAGCTTTCTTT
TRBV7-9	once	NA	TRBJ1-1	CASSLARQINTEAFF	TGTGCCAGCAGCTTAGCGCGTCAAATCAACACTGAAGCTTTCTTT
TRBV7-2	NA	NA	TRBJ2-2	CASRARLAETGELFF	TGTGCCAGCAGAGCCCGGTTAGCGGAGACCGGGGAGCTGTTTTTT
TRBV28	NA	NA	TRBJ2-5	CASSLPTARHQTQYF	TGTGCCAGCAGTCTACCGACAGCCCGTCATCAGACCCAGTACTTC
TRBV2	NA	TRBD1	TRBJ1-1	CASRLEQGDSEAFF	TGTGCCAGCAGACTGGAACAGGGGGACTCTGAAGCTTTCTTT
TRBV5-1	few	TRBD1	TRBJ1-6	CASSPTLTGLIRDSPLHF	TGCGCCAGCAGCCCAACCCTGACAGGGCTAATCCGGGATTCACCCCTCCACTTT
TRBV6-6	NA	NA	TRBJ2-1	CASSPRGGLGGIYNEQFF	TGTGCCAGCAGTCCAAGGGGAGGTCTGGGCGGGATTTACAATGAGCAGTTCTTC
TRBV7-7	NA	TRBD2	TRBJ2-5	CASSLGLAGGQETQYF	TGTGCCAGCAGCTTAGGTCTAGCGGGAGGGCAAGAGACCCAGTACTTC
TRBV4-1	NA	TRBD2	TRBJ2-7	CASSHPLAGGPEQYF	TGCGCCAGCAGCCATCCACTAGCGGGAGGCCCCGAGCAGTACTTC
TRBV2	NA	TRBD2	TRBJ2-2	CASRTSPGELFF	TGTGCCAGCCGGACTAGTCCCGGGGAGCTGTTTTTT
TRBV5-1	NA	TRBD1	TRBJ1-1	CASSITPGQGNTEAFF	TGCGCCAGCAGCATAACGCCGGGACAGGGGAACACTGAAGCTTTCTTT
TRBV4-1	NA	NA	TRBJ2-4	CASSQAVGAPKNIQYF	TGCGCCAGCAGCCAAGCCGTGGGAGCTCCCAAAAACATTCAGTACTTC
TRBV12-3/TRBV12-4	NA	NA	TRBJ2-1	CASGEPLDNEQFF	TGTGCCAGCGGAGAGCCTTTAGACAATGAGCAGTTCTTC
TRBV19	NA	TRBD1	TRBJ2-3	CASSSTGGTDTQYF	TGTGCCAGTAGCTCGACAGGGGGCACAGATACGCAGTATTTT
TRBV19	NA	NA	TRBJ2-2	CASSMRTTKGTGELFF	TGTGCCAGTAGTATGCGGACTACCAAGGGCACCGGGGAGCTGTTTTTT
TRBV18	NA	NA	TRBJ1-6	CASSPWANSPLHF	TGTGCCAGCTCACCATGGGCAAATTCACCCCTCCACTTT
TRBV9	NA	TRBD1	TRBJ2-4	CASSGGDRSAQYF	TGTGCCAGCAGCGGCGGGGACAGGTCGGCTCAGTACTTC